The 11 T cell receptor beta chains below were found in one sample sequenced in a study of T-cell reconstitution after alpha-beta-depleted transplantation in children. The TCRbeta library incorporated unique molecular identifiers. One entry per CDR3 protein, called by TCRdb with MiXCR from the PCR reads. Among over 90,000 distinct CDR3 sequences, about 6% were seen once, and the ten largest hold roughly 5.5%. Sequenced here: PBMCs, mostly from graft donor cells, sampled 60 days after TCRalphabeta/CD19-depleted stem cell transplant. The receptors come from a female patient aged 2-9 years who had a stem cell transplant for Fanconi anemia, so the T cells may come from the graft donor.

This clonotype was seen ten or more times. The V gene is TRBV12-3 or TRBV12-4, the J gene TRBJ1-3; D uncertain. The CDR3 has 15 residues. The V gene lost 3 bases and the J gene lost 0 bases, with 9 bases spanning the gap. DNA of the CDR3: TGTGCCAGCAGTTTTGGACGTTTCTCTGGAAACACCATATATTTT. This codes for CASSFGRFSGNTIYF.

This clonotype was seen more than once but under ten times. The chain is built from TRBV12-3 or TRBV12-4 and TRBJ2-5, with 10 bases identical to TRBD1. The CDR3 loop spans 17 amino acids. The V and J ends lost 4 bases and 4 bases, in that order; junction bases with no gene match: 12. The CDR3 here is CASSSFPGTGDGETQYF. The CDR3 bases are TGTGCCAGCAGTTCTTTCCCCGGGACAGGGGATGGAGAGACCCAGTACTTC.

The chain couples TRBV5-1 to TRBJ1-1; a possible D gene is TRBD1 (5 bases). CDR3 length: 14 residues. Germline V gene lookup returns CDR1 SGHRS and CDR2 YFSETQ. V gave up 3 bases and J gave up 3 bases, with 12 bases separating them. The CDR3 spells CASSSTGHHTEAFF. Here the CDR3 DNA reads TGCGCCAGCAGCTCGACGGGGCATCACACTGAAGCTTTCTTT.

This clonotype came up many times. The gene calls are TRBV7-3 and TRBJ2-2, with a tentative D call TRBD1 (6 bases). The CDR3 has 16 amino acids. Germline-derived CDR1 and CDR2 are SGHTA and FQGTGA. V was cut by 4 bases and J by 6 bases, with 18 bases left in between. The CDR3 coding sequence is TGTGCCAGCAGCTCTACCCCCACAGGGTACGCCGGGGAGCTGTTTTTT. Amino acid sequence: CASSSTPTGYAGELFF.

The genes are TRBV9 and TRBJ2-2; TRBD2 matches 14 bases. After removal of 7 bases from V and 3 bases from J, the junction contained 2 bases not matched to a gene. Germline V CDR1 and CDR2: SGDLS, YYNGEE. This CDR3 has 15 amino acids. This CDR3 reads CASGLAGGYTGELFF. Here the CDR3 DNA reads TGTGCCAGCGGACTAGCGGGGGGCTACACCGGGGAGCTGTTTTTT. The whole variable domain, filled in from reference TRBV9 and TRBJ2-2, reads DSGVTQTPKHLITATGQRVTLRCSPRSGDLSVYWYQQSLDQGLQFLIQYYNGEERAKGNILERFSAQQFPDLHSELNLSSLELGDSALYFCASGLAGGYTGELFFGEGSRLTVL.

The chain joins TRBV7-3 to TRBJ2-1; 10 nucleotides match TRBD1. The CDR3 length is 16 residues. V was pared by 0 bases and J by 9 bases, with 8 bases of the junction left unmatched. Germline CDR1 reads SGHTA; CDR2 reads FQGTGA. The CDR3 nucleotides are TGTGCCAGCAGCTTAACCCCCGACAGGGGGCGAGGTGAGCAGTTCTTC. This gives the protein CASSLTPDRGRGEQFF.

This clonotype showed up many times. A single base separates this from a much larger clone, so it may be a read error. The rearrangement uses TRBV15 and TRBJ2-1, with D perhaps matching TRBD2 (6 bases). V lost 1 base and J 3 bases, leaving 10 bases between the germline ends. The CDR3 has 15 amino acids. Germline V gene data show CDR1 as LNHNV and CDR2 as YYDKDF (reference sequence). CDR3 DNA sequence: TGTGCCACCAGCAGAGTGGGCGGGAACTACAATGAGCAGTTCTTC. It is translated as CATSRVGGNYNEQFF.

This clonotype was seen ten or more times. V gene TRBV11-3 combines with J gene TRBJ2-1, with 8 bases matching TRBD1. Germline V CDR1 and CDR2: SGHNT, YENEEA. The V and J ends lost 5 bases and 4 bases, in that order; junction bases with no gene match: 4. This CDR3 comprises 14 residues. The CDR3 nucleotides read TGTGCCAGCAGCGAAAGACAGGGGTACAATGAGCAGTTCTTC. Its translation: CASSERQGYNEQFF.

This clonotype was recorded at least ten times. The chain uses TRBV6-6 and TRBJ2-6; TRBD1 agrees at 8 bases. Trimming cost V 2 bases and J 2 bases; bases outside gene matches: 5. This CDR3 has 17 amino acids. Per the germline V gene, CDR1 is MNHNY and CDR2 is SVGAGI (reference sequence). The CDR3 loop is CASSYRTGMAGANVLTF. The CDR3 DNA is TGTGCCAGCAGTTACAGGACAGGGATGGCTGGGGCCAACGTCCTGACTTTC.

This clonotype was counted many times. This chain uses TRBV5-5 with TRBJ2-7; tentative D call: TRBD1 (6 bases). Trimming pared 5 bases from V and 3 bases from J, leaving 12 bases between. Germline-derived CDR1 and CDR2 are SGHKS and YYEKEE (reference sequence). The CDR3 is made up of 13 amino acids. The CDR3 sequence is CASRKGQIYEQYF. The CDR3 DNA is TGTGCCAGCAGAAAAGGACAGATCTACGAGCAGTACTTC.

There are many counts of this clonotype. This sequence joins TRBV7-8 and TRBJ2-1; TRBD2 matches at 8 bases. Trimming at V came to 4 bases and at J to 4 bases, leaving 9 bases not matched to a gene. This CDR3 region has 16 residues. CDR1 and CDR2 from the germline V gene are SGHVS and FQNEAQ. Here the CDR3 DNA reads TGTGCCAGCAGCTCGGGGGGGTCCTTTTCATACAATGAGCAGTTCTTC. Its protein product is CASSSGGSFSYNEQFF.